This T cell receptor beta chain was recorded in a study of blood T cell repertoires in COVID-19. Repertoires were generated with immunoSEQ multiplex PCR, while TCRdb's copy carries only in-frame clones and drops some. The data hold roughly 250,000 clones, with roughly nine tenths observed a single time. The source is a woman in her twenties or thirties with COVID-19, enrolled during active disease. The sample was peripheral blood.

The CDR3 DNA follows: TGTGCCAGTAGTAGAGCCCCCACGTTCCAGACCCAGTACTTC. It encodes CASSRAPTFQTQYF. The chain links TRBV19 to TRBJ2-5; D not resolved. The germline V and J ends were trimmed by 4 bases and 6 bases, with 15 bases remaining between them. The CDR3 runs 14 residues. CDR1 and CDR2 from the germline V gene are LNHDA and SQIVND (reference sequence).